This T cell receptor beta chain stems from a study of graft-versus-host responses after intestinal transplantation. For the study at large: Those transplanted obtained multivisceral, liver-intestinal, or isolated intestinal grafts. Recipients were all induced with anti-thymocyte globulin, then given tacrolimus and steroids for two to three years.

The germline CDR1 and CDR2 sequences are MGHRA and YSYEKL. This CDR3 is 21 amino acids long. Losses at the gene ends were 2 bases for V and 1 base for J; bases not matched to a gene: 19. Details on this clone: The antigen remains unidentified.

Sequencing used immunoSEQ multiplex PCR; TCRdb keeps in-frame clones, though not all of them. The data hold around 45,000 clones, with over 90% observed a single time. Study observations and caveats: In patients with graft-donor T cell macrochimerism, allograft graft-versus-host to host-versus-graft clonal ratios were high. With peak circulating GvH clone levels came an association with early post-transplant HvG declines.

The sequencing here drew on unstimulated CD4+ T cells sorted from spleen or lymph node cells, taken before transplant. The genes are TRBV4-1 and TRBJ1-5, with 8 nucleotides matching TRBD1. This receptor was obtained from a human donor who was the organ donor for an intestinal transplant. CDR3 DNA sequence: TGCGCCAGCAGCCAACACTCCTACGGACAGGGTGCGGGATTGAGCAATCAGCCCCAGCATTTT. Its translation: CASSQHSYGQGAGLSNQPQHF.